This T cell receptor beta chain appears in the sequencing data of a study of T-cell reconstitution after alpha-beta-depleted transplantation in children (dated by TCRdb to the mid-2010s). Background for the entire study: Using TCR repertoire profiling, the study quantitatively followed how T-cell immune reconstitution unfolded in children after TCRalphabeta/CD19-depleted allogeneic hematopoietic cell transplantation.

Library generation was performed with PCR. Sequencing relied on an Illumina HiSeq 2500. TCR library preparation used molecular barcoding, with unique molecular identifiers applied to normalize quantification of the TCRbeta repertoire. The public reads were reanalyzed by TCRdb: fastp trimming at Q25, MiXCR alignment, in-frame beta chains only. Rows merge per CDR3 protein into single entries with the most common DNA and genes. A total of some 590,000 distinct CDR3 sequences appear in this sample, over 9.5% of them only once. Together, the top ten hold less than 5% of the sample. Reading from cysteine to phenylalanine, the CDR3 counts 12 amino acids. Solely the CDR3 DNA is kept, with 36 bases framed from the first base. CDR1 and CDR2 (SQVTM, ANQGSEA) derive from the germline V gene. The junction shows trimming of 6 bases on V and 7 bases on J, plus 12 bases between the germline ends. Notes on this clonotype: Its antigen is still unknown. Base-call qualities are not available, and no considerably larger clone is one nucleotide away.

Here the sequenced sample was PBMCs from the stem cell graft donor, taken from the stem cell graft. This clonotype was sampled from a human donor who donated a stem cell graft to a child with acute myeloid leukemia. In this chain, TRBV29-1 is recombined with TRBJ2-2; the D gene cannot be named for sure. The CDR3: CSVHSAGGELFF. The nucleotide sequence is TGCAGCGTCCACAGTGCCGGCGGGGAGCTGTTTTTT.